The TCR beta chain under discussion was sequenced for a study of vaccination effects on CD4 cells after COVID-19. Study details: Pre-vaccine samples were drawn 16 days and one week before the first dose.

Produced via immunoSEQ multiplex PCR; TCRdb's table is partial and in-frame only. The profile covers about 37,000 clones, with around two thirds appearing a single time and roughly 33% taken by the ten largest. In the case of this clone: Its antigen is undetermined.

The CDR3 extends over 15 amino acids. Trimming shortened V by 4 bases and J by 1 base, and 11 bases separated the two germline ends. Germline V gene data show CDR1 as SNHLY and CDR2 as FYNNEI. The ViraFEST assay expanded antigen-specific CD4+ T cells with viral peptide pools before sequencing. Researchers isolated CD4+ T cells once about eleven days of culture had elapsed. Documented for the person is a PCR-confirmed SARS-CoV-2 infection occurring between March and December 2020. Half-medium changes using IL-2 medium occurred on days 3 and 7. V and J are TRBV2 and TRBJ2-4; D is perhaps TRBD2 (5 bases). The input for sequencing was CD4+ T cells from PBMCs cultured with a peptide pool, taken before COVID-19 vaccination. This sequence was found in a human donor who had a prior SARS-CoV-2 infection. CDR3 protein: CASSAERWAKNIQYF. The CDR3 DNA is TGTGCCAGCAGTGCGGAGCGGTGGGCCAAAAACATTCAGTACTTC. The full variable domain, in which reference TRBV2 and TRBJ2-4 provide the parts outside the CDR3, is EPEVTQTPSHQVTQMGQEVILRCVPISNHLYFYWYRQILGQKVEFLVSFYNNEISEKSEIFDDQFSVERPDGSNFTLKIRSTKLEDSAMYFCASSAERWAKNIQYFGAGTRLSVL.